The 26 T cell receptor beta chains listed next were all sequenced from one sample in a study of blood T cell repertoires in COVID-19. The assay was immunoSEQ multiplex PCR, and TCRdb's table has in-frame clones only and misses some. The sample records fewer than 350,000 clones, around 90% being singletons. Sequencing used PBMCs or T cells enriched from blood (not recorded which). The receptors stem from a woman in her twenties or thirties who had recovered from COVID-19.

This clone was counted a few times. This sequence joins TRBV19 and TRBJ2-1, with D possibly being TRBD2 (6 bases). The germline CDR1 and CDR2 sequences are LNHDA and SQIVND (reference sequence). There are 18 residues in the CDR3. Trimming stripped 7 bases from V and 0 bases from J, with 22 bases between. The CDR3 reads CASKTEGWGISSYNEQFF. CDR3 DNA: TGTGCCAGTAAGACGGAGGGGTGGGGGATCTCCTCCTACAATGAGCAGTTCTTC.

This chain uses TRBV10-3 with TRBJ2-3; the D gene is possibly TRBD1 (6 bases). Trimming took 9 bases from V and 4 from J, leaving 20 bases between them. CDR1 ENHRY and CDR2 SYGVKD come from the germline V gene. This CDR3 comprises 15 residues. This CDR3 is CAISPQGLTADTQYF. The CDR3 DNA reads as TGTGCCATTTCACCACAGGGCCTAACTGCAGATACGCAGTATTTT.

V usage is TRBV5-4 and J usage is TRBJ1-1, with 7 bases aligning to TRBD1. In germline, CDR1 is SGHNT, CDR2 YYREEE (reference sequence). V lost 0 bases and J lost 3; bases outside the gene matches: 2. The CDR3 sequence is 14 residues long. CDR3: CASSLVDRDTEAFF. CDR3 DNA: TGTGCCAGCAGCTTGGTAGACAGGGACACTGAAGCTTTCTTT.

V gene TRBV6-5 combines with J gene TRBJ2-1; 7 positions agree with TRBD2. V was clipped by 4 bases and J by 3 bases; unmatched bases: 3. Germline V lookup: CDR1 MNHEY, CDR2 SVGAGI. The CDR3 length is 14 residues. The CDR3 bases are TGTGCCAGCAGTTGGGGCGGGAGCTACAATGAGCAGTTCTTC. It specifies CASSWGGSYNEQFF.

Written as DNA, the CDR3 is TGTGCCTGGACCCCTTGGGACAGGGGGCTAGGTGAGCAGTACTTC. This gives the protein CAWTPWDRGLGEQYF. V gene TRBV30 combines with J gene TRBJ2-7; the match to TRBD1 covers 12 bases. This CDR3 spans 15 amino acids. Germline V gives CDR1 GTSNPN, CDR2 SVGIG (reference sequence). V was pared by 4 bases and J by 7 bases, with 11 bases of the junction left unmatched.

This chain uses TRBV7-9 with TRBJ2-1; 7 bases line up with TRBD1. With 3 bases clipped from V and 4 bases from J, the junction kept 6 bases outside the gene matches. The length of the CDR3 is 15 residues. Per the germline V gene, CDR1 is SEHNR and CDR2 is FQNEAQ (reference sequence). The CDR3 sequence is CASSFWDRGYNEQFF. For the CDR3, the DNA is TGTGCCAGCAGCTTCTGGGACAGAGGATACAATGAGCAGTTCTTC.

V gene TRBV5-1 combines with J gene TRBJ1-1; D is ambiguous. V gave up 4 bases and J gave up 0 bases, with 13 bases separating them. Germline lookup yields CDR1 SGHRS and CDR2 YFSETQ. The CDR3 has 15 residues. The CDR3 coding sequence is TGCGCCAGCAGCCCCAGGCCCGAGATGAACACTGAAGCTTTCTTT. It specifies CASSPRPEMNTEAFF.

The chain is built from TRBV28 and TRBJ1-2; no firm D call. Trimming took 5 bases from V and 4 from J, leaving 8 bases between them. From germline, CDR1 is MDHEN and CDR2 SYDVKM. There are 12 residues in the CDR3. CDR3 sequence: CASSPLSYGYTF. In DNA, the CDR3 is TGTGCCAGCAGTCCCCTAAGCTATGGCTACACCTTC.

This chain joins TRBV9 and TRBJ2-1; D is perhaps TRBD2 (5 bases). This CDR3 is built from 13 residues. The V gene's germline CDR1 is SGDLS and CDR2 YYNGEE. Trimming pared 3 bases from V and 10 bases from J, leaving 14 bases between. The CDR3 spells CASSEARSGEQFF. CDR3 DNA: TGTGCCAGCAGCGAGGCGCGGTCGGGAGAGCAGTTCTTC. Based on the CDR3 plus reference TRBV9 and TRBJ2-1, the full variable domain is DSGVTQTPKHLITATGQRVTLRCSPRSGDLSVYWYQQSLDQGLQFLIQYYNGEERAKGNILERFSAQQFPDLHSELNLSSLELGDSALYFCASSEARSGEQFFGPGTRLTVL.

V and J are TRBV4-1 and TRBJ1-5; the match to TRBD1 covers 7 bases. The CDR3 extends over 16 amino acids. Trimming cost V 0 bases and J 6 bases; bases outside gene matches: 8. Germline CDR1 is MGHRA and CDR2 is YSYEKL. CDR3 nucleotides: TGCGCCAGCAGCCAAGATCTGCAGGGGGTCACTCAGCCCCAGCATTTT. This sequence encodes CASSQDLQGVTQPQHF.

This chain uses TRBV5-1 with TRBJ2-1; TRBD1 agrees at 8 bases. Germline V gene sequence: CDR1 SGHRS, CDR2 YFSETQ. V lost 3 bases and J lost 3; bases outside the gene matches: 5. The CDR3 is made up of 15 amino acids. CDR3 residues: CASSSSGTGYNEQFF. DNA of the CDR3: TGCGCCAGCAGCTCTTCCGGGACAGGCTACAATGAGCAGTTCTTC. Complete variable domain (other parts from reference TRBV5-1 and TRBJ2-1): KAGVTQTPRYLIKTRGQQVTLSCSPISGHRSVSWYQQTPGQGLQFLFEYFSETQRNKGNFPGRFSGRQFSNSRSEMNVSTLELGDSALYLCASSSSGTGYNEQFFGPGTRLTVL.

This sequence joins TRBV19 and TRBJ1-1, with D possibly being TRBD1 (5 bases). In germline, CDR1 is LNHDA, CDR2 SQIVND (reference sequence). This CDR3 has 14 amino acids. The V end lost 3 bases, the J end lost 4 bases, and 12 bases lay between the germline ends. CDR3 in DNA: TGTGCCAGTAGTATTGCAACCGGGGGCACTGAAGCTTTCTTT. Translation gives CASSIATGGTEAFF.

This clone was seen a handful of times. V gene TRBV9 combines with J gene TRBJ1-6; D remains unclear. The length of the CDR3 is 16 residues. V was trimmed by 5 bases and J by 0 bases, leaving 12 bases between them. In germline, CDR1 is SGDLS, CDR2 YYNGEE. The DNA for the CDR3 is TGTGCCAGCAGTGCGGGTCAGTCCTCCTATAATTCACCCCTCCACTTT. Its protein product is CASSAGQSSYNSPLHF. Looking up the rest from reference TRBV9 and TRBJ1-6 gives the full variable domain: DSGVTQTPKHLITATGQRVTLRCSPRSGDLSVYWYQQSLDQGLQFLIQYYNGEERAKGNILERFSAQQFPDLHSELNLSSLELGDSALYFCASSAGQSSYNSPLHFGNGTRLTVT.

The chain has TRBV7-2 and TRBJ1-5; perhaps TRBD1 as D (5 bases). Trimming shortened V by 6 bases and J by 3 bases, and 12 bases separated the two germline ends. Looked up from germline, CDR1 is SGHTA and CDR2 is FQGNSA. The CDR3 has 14 residues. The CDR3 DNA follows: TGTGCCAGCAGTCTAGACAGTTTCAATCAGCCCCAGCATTTT. Translated, it gives CASSLDSFNQPQHF.

This clone showed up just once. This chain's CDR3 is CASSFTTPNTEAFF. The CDR3 bases are TGTGCCAGCAGTTTTACTACGCCGAACACTGAAGCTTTCTTT. V is TRBV28 and J is TRBJ1-1, with D unresolved. The CDR3 contains 14 residues. Germline V gives CDR1 MDHEN, CDR2 SYDVKM. V was shortened by 3 bases and J by 1 base, with 9 bases between the two germline ends. The variable domain in full, with the rest retrieved from reference TRBV28 and TRBJ1-1, is DVKVTQSSRYLVKRTGEKVFLECVQDMDHENMFWYRQDPGLGLRLIYFSYDVKMKEKGDIPEGYSVSREKKERFSLILESASTNQTSMYLCASSFTTPNTEAFFGQGTRLTVV.

CDR3 amino acids: CASSSRGTGVYGYTF. The CDR3 nucleotides read TGTGCCAGCAGCTCTCGTGGGACAGGGGTTTATGGCTACACCTTC. J is TRBJ1-2 and V is TRBV7-2; 10 positions match TRBD1. Germline CDR1 reads SGHTA; CDR2 reads FQGNSA. The CDR3 loop spans 15 amino acids. After removal of 4 bases from V and 5 bases from J, the junction contained 7 bases not matched to a gene.

This clone was counted a single time. J is TRBJ2-5 and V is TRBV27; 8 nucleotides line up with TRBD2. This CDR3 has 15 residues. V was pared by 2 bases and J by 0 bases, with 2 bases of the junction left unmatched. The germline V gene encodes CDR1 MNHEY and CDR2 SMNVEV (reference sequence). The CDR3 DNA sequence: TGTGCCAGCAGTTTACTAGCGGGTAACCAAGAGACCCAGTACTTC. Translating gives CASSLLAGNQETQYF.

As regards this clone: Other nucleotide sequences in the sample specify the same CDR3. This chain uses TRBV9 with TRBJ2-7; 8 bases match TRBD2. The trim removed 4 bases at V and 3 bases at J, leaving 3 bases unmatched. CDR1 is SGDLS, CDR2 YYNGEE, per germline. The CDR3 covers 13 residues. In nucleotides, the CDR3 is TGTGCCAGCAGCACCGGGGGGGGCTACGAGCAGTACTTC. Translating it yields CASSTGGGYEQYF.

Here the CDR3 reads CATSDTLAGGQETQYF. In DNA, the CDR3 is TGTGCCACCAGTGATACACTAGCGGGGGGTCAAGAGACCCAGTACTTC. The V call is TRBV24-1, the J call TRBJ2-5, with 12 bases identical to TRBD2. Germline lookup yields CDR1 KGHDR and CDR2 SFDVKD. V shed 3 bases, J shed 2 bases, and the junction held 3 bases outside the gene matches. The CDR3 sequence is 16 residues long.

The chain has TRBV28 and TRBJ2-2; 7 nucleotides line up with TRBD1. V was pared by 4 bases and J by 3 bases, with 17 bases of the junction left unmatched. Looked up from germline, CDR1 is MDHEN and CDR2 is SYDVKM. The CDR3 spans 19 residues. The CDR3 DNA reads as TGTGCCAGCAGTTCCGGGACAGTGGGCCGGACCGCGCACACCGGGGAGCTGTTTTTT. It is translated as CASSSGTVGRTAHTGELFF.

The chain links TRBV28 to TRBJ2-5; D might be TRBD1 (5 bases). The CDR3 loop spans 15 amino acids. Germline loops: CDR1 MDHEN, CDR2 SYDVKM. Trimming removed 1 base from V and 2 bases from J, with 11 bases in between. CDR3 sequence: CASSLSGHPQETQYF. The DNA for the CDR3 is TGTGCCAGCAGTTTATCAGGACACCCACAAGAGACCCAGTACTTC.

The chain is built from TRBV28 and TRBJ1-1; TRBD1 matches 8 bases. The ends lost 10 bases at V and 3 bases at J; junction bases unmatched: 22. This CDR3 comprises 18 residues. CDR1 MDHEN and CDR2 SYDVKM come from the germline V gene. The CDR3 DNA follows: TGTGCCACCTGGGCAGGGGGCGACGGCTGGGTCCGAGACACTGAAGCTTTCTTT. Protein: CATWAGGDGWVRDTEAFF.

This clone was seen more than once but under ten times. The chain carries TRBV7-6 and TRBJ1-4, with a possible D match to TRBD1 (5 bases). This CDR3 is built from 16 residues. Germline loops: CDR1 SGHVS, CDR2 FNYEAQ. Trimming removed 4 bases at V and 0 bases at J, with 12 bases between. The CDR3 here is CASSSGHPSTNEKLFF. In DNA form, the CDR3 reads TGTGCCAGCAGCTCCGGACATCCGTCAACTAATGAAAAACTGTTTTTT.

V usage is TRBV15 and J usage is TRBJ2-5; 7 positions match TRBD2. Germline V gene sequence: CDR1 LNHNV, CDR2 YYDKDF (reference sequence). This CDR3 region has 14 residues. The ends lost 6 bases at V and 4 bases at J; junction bases unmatched: 8. This chain's CDR3 is CATRGGSVGETQYF. DNA of the CDR3: TGTGCCACCAGGGGGGGGTCCGTGGGAGAGACCCAGTACTTC.

This rearrangement joins TRBV19 to TRBJ1-3; 7 bases map to TRBD1. The germline V gene encodes CDR1 LNHDA and CDR2 SQIVND (reference sequence). V shed 3 bases, J shed 4 bases, and the junction held 9 bases outside the gene matches. The CDR3 covers 16 residues. Written as DNA, the CDR3 is TGTGCCAGTAGTATTATGCCGGGACAGTTAGGAAACACCATATATTTT. Translated, it gives CASSIMPGQLGNTIYF.

J is TRBJ1-3 and V is TRBV7-3, with D possibly matching TRBD1 (5 bases). The germline V gene encodes CDR1 SGHTA and CDR2 FQGTGA. The CDR3 loop spans 13 amino acids. The V end was cut by 5 bases, the J end by 7 bases, with 12 bases between. The CDR3: CASSADNFNTIYF. CDR3 bases: TGTGCCAGCAGCGCGGACAATTTCAACACCATATATTTT.